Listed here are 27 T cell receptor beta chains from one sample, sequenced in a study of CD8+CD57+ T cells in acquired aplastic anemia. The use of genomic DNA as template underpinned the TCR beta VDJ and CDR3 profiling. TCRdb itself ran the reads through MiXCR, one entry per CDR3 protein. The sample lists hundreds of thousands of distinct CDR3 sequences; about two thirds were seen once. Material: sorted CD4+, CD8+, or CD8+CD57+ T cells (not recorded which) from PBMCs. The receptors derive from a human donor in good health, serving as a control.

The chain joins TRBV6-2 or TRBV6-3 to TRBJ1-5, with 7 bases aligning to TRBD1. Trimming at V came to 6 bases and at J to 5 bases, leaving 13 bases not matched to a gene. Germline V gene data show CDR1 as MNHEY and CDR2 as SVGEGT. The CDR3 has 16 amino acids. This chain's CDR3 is CASRRGTAGAHQPQHF. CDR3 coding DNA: TGTGCCAGCAGGCGCGGGACAGCCGGGGCTCATCAGCCCCAGCATTTT.

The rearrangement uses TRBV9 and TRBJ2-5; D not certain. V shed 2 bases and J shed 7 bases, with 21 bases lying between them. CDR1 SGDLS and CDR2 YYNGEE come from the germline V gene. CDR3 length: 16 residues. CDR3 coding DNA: TGTGCCAGCAGCGTCAATGGGCAGTATCGCTACGGGACCCAGTACTTC. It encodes CASSVNGQYRYGTQYF.

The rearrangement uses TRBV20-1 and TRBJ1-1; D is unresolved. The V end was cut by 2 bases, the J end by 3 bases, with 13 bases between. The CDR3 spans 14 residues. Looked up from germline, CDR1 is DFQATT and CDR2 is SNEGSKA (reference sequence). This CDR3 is CSARKGSRDTEAFF. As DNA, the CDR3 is TGCAGTGCTAGAAAGGGCTCGCGGGACACTGAAGCTTTCTTT.

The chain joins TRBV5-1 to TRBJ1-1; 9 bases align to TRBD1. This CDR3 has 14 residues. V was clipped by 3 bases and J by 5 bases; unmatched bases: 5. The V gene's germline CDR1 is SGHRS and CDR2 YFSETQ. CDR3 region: CASSWTGVGTEAFF. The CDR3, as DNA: TGCGCCAGCAGCTGGACAGGGGTGGGGACTGAAGCTTTCTTT.

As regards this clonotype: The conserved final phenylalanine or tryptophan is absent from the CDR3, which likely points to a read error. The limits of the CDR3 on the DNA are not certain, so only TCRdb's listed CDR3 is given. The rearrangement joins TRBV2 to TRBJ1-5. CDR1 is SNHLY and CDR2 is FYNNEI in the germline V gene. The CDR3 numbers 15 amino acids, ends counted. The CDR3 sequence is CASRGSYNSPLHFGY.

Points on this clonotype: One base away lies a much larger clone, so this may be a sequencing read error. CDR3 bases: TGTGCCAGCTTGCGGGGGGAAGAAGAGACCCGGTACTTC. Translated: CASLRGEEETRYF. V gene TRBV3-1 combines with J gene TRBJ2-5; 8 bases fit TRBD2. Per germline, CDR1 LGHDT and CDR2 YNNKEL (reference sequence). The CDR3 has 13 amino acids.

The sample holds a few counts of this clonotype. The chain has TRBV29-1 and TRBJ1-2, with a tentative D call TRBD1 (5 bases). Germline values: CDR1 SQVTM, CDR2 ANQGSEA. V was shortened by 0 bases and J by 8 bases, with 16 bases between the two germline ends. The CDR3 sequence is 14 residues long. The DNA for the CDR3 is TGCAGCGTTGAAGAGGTTGGACGGGACGGGGGCTACACCTTC. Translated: CSVEEVGRDGGYTF.

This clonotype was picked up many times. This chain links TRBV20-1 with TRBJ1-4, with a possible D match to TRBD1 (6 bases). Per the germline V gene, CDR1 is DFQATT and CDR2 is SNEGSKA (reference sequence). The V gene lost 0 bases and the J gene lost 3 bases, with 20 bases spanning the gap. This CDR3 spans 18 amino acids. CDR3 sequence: CSARDAALGGSANEKLFF. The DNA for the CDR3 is TGCAGTGCTAGAGATGCGGCGTTGGGGGGCTCGGCTAATGAAAAACTGTTTTTT.

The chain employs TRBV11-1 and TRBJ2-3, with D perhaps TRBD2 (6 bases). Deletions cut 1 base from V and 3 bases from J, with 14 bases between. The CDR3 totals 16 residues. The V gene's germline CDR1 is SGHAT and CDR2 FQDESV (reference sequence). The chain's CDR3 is CASSLVLVGSTDTQYF. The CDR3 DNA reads TGTGCCAGCAGCTTAGTATTGGTCGGGAGTACAGATACGCAGTATTTT.

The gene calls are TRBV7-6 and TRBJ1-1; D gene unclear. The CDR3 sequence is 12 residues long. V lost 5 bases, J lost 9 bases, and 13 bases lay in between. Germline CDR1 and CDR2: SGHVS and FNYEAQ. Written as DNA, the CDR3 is TGTGCCAGCAGCCTCATTGAACCTAAAGCTTTCTTT. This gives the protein CASSLIEPKAFF.

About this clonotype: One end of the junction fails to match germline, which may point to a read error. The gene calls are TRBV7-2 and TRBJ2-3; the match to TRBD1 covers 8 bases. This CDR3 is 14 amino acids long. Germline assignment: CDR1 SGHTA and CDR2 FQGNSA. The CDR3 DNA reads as TGTGCCAGCAGCCCGGACAGGGTCGATGGCTCCACGTTCTTT. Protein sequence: CASSPDRVDGSTFF.

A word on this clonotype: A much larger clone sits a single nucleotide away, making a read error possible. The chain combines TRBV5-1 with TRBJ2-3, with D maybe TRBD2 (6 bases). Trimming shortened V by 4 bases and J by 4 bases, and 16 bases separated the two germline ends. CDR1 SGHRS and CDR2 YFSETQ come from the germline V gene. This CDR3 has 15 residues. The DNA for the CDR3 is TGCGCCAGCAGCGCACGGGGACTGGGAGCAGATACGCAGTATTTT. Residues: CASSARGLGADTQYF.

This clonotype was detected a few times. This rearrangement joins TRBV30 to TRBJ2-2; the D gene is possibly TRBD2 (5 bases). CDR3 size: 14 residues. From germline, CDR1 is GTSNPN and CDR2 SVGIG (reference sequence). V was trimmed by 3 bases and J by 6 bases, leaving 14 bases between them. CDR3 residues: CAWRGYSAPGELFF. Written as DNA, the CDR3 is TGTGCCTGGAGGGGATATAGCGCTCCCGGGGAGCTGTTTTTT.

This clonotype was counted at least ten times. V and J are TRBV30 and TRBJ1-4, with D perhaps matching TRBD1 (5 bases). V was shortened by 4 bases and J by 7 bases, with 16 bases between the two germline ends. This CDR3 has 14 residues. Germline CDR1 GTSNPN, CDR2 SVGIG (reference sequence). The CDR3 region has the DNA TGTGCCTGGACACTTCAGGGAGTCGGTGAAAAACTGTTTTTT. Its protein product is CAWTLQGVGEKLFF.

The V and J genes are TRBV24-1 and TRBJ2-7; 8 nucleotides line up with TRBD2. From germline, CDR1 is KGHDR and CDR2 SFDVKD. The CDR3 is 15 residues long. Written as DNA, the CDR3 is TGTGCCAGCAGTTGTCCCGGGGGGGCGGGGCGCGAGCATTACGTC. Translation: CASSCPGGAGREHYV.

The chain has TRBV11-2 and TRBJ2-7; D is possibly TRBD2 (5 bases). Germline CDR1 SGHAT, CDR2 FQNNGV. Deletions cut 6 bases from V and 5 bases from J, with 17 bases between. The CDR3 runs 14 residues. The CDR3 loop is CASRYGRENNEQYF. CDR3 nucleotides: TGTGCCAGCAGGTACGGACGGGAAAACAACGAGCAGTACTTC.

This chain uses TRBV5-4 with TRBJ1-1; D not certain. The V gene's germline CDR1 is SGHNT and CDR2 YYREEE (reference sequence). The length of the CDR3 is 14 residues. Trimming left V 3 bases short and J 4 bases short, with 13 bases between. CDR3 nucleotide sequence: TGTGCCAGCAGCTACGAGTGCCTTCGCACTGAAGCTTTCTTT. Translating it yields CASSYECLRTEAFF. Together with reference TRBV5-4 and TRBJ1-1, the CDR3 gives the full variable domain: ETGVTQSPTHLIKTRGQQVTLRCSSQSGHNTVSWYQQALGQGPQFIFQYYREEENGRGNFPPRFSGLQFPNYSSELNVNALELDDSALYLCASSYECLRTEAFFGQGTRLTVV.

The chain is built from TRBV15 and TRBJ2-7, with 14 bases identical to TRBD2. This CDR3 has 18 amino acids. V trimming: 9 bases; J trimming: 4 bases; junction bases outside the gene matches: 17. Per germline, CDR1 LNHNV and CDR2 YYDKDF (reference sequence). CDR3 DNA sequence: TGTGCCACTCACAGAGCTACGGGACTAGCGGGGGATGTGTACGAGCAGTACTTC. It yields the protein CATHRATGLAGDVYEQYF.

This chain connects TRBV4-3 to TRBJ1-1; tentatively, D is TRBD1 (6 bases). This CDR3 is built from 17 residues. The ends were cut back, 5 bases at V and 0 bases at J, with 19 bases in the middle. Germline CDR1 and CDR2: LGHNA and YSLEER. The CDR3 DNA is TGCGCCAGCAGCAGAGATCTGGGGGGGCTGGTGAACACTGAAGCTTTCTTT. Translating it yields CASSRDLGGLVNTEAFF.

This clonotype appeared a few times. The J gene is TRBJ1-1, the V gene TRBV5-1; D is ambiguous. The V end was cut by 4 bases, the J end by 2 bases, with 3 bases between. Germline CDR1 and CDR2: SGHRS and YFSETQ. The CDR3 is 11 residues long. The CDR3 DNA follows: TGCGCCAGCAGCGGAAACACTGAAGCTTTCTTT. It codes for CASSGNTEAFF.

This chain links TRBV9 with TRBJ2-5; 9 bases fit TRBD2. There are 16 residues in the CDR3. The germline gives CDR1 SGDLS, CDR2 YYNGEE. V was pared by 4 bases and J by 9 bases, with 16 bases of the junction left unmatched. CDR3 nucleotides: TGTGCCAGCAGCCCCCGTAGCAGCGGGGGGCCTGGTGCCCAGTACTTC. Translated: CASSPRSSGGPGAQYF.

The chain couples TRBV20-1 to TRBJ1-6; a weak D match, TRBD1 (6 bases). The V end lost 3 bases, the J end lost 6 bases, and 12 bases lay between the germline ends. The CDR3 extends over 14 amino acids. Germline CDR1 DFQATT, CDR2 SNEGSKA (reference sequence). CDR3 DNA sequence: TGCAGTGCTAGGCCGACAGGCAGTAATTCACCCCTCCACTTT. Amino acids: CSARPTGSNSPLHF.

The CDR3 DNA reads TGTGCCAGCAGCCCGACAAGAGGAGGGGAGCTGTTTTTT. This translates into CASSPTRGGELFF. This chain uses TRBV7-9 with TRBJ2-2, with D hard to call. V shed 5 bases and J shed 8 bases, with 12 bases lying between them. This CDR3 is 13 amino acids long. Germline CDR1 and CDR2: SEHNR and FQNEAQ (reference sequence).

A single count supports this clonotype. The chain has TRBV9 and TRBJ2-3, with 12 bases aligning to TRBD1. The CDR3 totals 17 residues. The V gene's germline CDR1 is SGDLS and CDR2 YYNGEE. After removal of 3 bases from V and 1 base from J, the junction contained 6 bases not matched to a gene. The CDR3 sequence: CASSEGQGARGTDTQYF. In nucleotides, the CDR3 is TGTGCCAGCAGCGAGGGACAGGGGGCGCGGGGCACAGATACGCAGTATTTT.

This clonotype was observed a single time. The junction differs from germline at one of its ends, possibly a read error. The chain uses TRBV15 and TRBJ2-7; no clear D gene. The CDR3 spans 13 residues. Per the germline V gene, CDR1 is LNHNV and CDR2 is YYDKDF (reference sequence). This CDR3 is CSTSRDPQHEQYF. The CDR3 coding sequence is TGTTCCACCAGTAGAGATCCCCAGCACGAGCAGTACTTC.

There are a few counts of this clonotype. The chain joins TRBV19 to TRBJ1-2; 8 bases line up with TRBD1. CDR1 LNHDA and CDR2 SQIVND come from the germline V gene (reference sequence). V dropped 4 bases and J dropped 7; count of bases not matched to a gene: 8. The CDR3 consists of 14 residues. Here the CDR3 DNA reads TGTGCCAGTAGTAAGGGACAGGCGTGGTCTGGCTACACCTTC. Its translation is CASSKGQAWSGYTF.

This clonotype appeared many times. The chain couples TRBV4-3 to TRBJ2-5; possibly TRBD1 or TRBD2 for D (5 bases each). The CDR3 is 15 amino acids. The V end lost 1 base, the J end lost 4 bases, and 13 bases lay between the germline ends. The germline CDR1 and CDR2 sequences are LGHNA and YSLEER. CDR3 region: CASSQVYSGRETQYF. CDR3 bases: TGCGCCAGCAGCCAAGTCTACTCAGGGAGAGAGACCCAGTACTTC.